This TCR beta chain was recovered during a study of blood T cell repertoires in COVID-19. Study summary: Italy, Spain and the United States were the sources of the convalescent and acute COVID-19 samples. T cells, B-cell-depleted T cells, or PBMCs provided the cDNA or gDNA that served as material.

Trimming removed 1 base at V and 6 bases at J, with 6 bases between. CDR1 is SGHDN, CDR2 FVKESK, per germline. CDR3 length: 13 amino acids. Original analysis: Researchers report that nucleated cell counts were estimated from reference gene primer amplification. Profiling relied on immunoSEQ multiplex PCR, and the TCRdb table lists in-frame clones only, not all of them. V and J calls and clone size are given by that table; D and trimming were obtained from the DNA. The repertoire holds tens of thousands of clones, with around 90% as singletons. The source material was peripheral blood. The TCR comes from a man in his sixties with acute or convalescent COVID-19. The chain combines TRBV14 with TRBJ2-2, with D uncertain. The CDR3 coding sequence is TGTGCCAGCAGCCAAGCGCGAGCCGGGGAGCTGTTTTTT. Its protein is CASSQARAGELFF.